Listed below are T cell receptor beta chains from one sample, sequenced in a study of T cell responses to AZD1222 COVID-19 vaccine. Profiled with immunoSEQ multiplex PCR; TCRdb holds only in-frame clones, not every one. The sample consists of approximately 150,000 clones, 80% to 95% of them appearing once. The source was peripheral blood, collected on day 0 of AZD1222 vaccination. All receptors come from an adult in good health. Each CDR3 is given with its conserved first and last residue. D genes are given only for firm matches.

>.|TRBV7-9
CASSLRVGGLGTEAFF
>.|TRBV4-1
CASSQGRPTYGYTF
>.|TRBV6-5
CASSYSSYNEQFF
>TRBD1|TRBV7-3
CASSLIGTANSPLHF
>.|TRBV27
CASSPQGYQPQHF
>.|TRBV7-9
CASSLGLSRSYEQYF
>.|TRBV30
CAWGSWKQEALDEQYF
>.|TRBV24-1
CATRQRLGTDTQYF
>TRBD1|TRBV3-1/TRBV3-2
CASRRQGPQPQHF
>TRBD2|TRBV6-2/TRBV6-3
CASSSLLAGRQQETQYF
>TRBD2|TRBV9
CASSVAHERAGGHGDTQYF
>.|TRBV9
CASSVEGGPYHEQYF
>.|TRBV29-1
CSVENWGGTNYGYTF
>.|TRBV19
CASSTDRGGGELFF
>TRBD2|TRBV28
CASSSWTSGGSF
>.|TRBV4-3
CASSQAATGRMGMGYTF
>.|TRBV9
CASAAGAASPQHF
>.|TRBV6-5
CASSYSRRGGEQYF
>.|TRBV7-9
CASSPSGDYYGYTF
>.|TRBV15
CATSRDRGETQYF
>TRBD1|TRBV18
CASSRTGTSANEKLFF
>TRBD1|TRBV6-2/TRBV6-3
CASSYPTGGFDEKLFF
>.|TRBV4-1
CASSQDRERGEQYF
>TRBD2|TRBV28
CASSGTSVSAYEQYF
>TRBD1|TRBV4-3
CASSQKQGNQPQHF
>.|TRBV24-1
CATSDATGSTGNTIYF
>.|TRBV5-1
CASSLARDSPTDTQYF